This T cell receptor beta chain was sequenced during a study of response to subunit inactivated influenza vaccine. One entry per CDR3 protein, called by TCRdb with MiXCR from the RT-PCR reads. In the table there are approximately 730,000 distinct CDR3 sequences, 14% of which are singletons. This clonotype was seen at least ten times. The ends were cut back, 5 bases at V and 5 bases at J, with 12 bases in the middle. The CDR3 loop spans 14 amino acids. This receptor was taken from a man aged 50 to 59 who received an inactivated influenza vaccine. The gene calls are TRBV12-3 or TRBV12-4 and TRBJ2-2; D perhaps matches TRBD1 (7 bases). Sequencing used PBMCs from blood, obtained around two weeks before vaccination. Here the CDR3 DNA reads TGTGCCAGCAGTGAGACAGGGAGGACCGGGGAGCTGTTTTTT. The encoded protein is CASSETGRTGELFF.